This section outlines one T cell receptor (beta chain) sequence together with its context. Its antigen is still unknown. Clones were read by immunoSEQ multiplex PCR, and TCRdb kept only the in-frame ones, dropping some. The sample contains 2 million to 2.5 million clones, around 93% of which appear only once. This specimen belongs to a study of shared clonotypes between healthy human individuals. Study findings and constraints: Depth of sequencing was expected to influence donor clonotype sharing.

Germline CDR1 reads SGHDT; CDR2 reads YYEEEE. V was clipped by 5 bases and J by 0 bases; unmatched bases: 10. CDR3 length equals 17 residues. Positively selected for CCR7, the CD45RO-negative cells used as naive CD8 cells excluded terminally differentiated effector memory CD45RA+ cells. Sample: naive CD8+ T cells from PBMCs. The chain combines TRBV5-6 with TRBJ2-7, with 11 bases that match TRBD1. The receptor's source is a man aged 18 to 30 in good health. Some clones in this sample may be carry-over from other donors' samples. CDR3 protein: CASSPGQGGISSYEQYF. As DNA, the CDR3 is TGTGCCAGCAGTCCGGGACAGGGGGGGATTAGCTCCTACGAGCAGTACTTC.